The rows below give T cell receptor beta chains drawn from one sample of a study of T cell changes during pregnancy in multiple sclerosis. The assay was immunoSEQ multiplex PCR, and TCRdb's table has in-frame clones only and misses some. Found here are around 120,000 clones, 91% of them singletons; the top ten hold roughly 3.5%. The sample was peripheral blood, taken after pregnancy. These TCRs come from a female donor with multiple sclerosis, enrolled in a pregnancy study. Both conserved end residues are part of each CDR3. The D gene is left open where the match is weak. Size is omitted from some rows. Given values are once, few, many or a class for expanded clones.

d_gene,abundance,j_gene,v_gene,CDR3nt,CDR3aa
NA,NA,TRBJ1-1,TRBV6-1,TGTGCCAGCAGGGCAAACACTGAAGCTTTCTTT,CASRANTEAFF
TRBD2,NA,TRBJ2-2,TRBV11-2,TGTGCCAGCAGCTGGGTAGCGGGGGGCCCGAACACCGGGGAGCTGTTTTTT,CASSWVAGGPNTGELFF
NA,NA,TRBJ1-2,TRBV15,TGTGCCACCAGCCTCCCGACAGATTCAAACTATGGCTACACCTTC,CATSLPTDSNYGYTF
NA,NA,TRBJ1-1,TRBV7-3,TGTGCCAGCAGCTTAGCAGGGGTGAACACTGAAGCTTTCTTT,CASSLAGVNTEAFF
NA,once,TRBJ2-5,TRBV19,TGTGCCAGTAGTATAGATCTGGAGACCCAGTACTTC,CASSIDLETQYF
NA,NA,TRBJ2-5,TRBV5-8,TGTGCCAGCAGGGCGGTGGAGACCCAGTACTTC,CASRAVETQYF
TRBD1,few,TRBJ2-1,TRBV15,TGTGCCACCAGCAGCCAAGGACAGGGGGAAATAAATGAGCAGTTCTTC,CATSSQGQGEINEQFF
TRBD1,once,TRBJ1-1,TRBV13,TGTGCCAGCAGCTACCGACAGGGGGTAGTGACTGAAGCTTTCTTT,CASSYRQGVVTEAFF
NA,NA,TRBJ1-5,TRBV27,TGTGCCAGCAGTTTACGAGGGAGCAATCAGCCCCAGCATTTT,CASSLRGSNQPQHF
TRBD2,once,TRBJ2-1,TRBV7-2,TGTGCCAGCAGCCGGGGGACTAGCGGGGGGGCCGGGACCTACAATGAGCAGTTCTTC,CASSRGTSGGAGTYNEQFF
TRBD1,NA,TRBJ2-3,TRBV6-1,TGTGCCACGGGACAGGACACAGATACGCAGTATTTT,CATGQDTDTQYF
NA,NA,TRBJ1-3,TRBV6-5,TGTGCCAGCAGACCCGGACAGAGAGGAAACACCATATATTTT,CASRPGQRGNTIYF
NA,once,TRBJ1-1,TRBV29-1,TGCAGCGTTTTCGGCGATTTCTCAAGGCTCCAGCACGAGGGTTATTCTCGCACTGAAGCTTTCTTT,CSVFGDFSRLQHEGYSRTEAFF
NA,NA,TRBJ2-7,TRBV19,TGTGCCAGTAGTAGGGAGGACGGTTCCTCCTACGAGCAGTACTTC,CASSREDGSSYEQYF
TRBD1,NA,TRBJ1-1,TRBV11-2,TGTGCCAGCAGCTTAGGCCCACAGGGGGGCAACACTGAAGCTTTCTTT,CASSLGPQGGNTEAFF
NA,once,TRBJ2-7,TRBV25-1,TGTGCCAGCAGTGAGTCAGGTGCCTACGAGCAGTACTTC,CASSESGAYEQYF
NA,NA,TRBJ1-6,TRBV10-3,TGTGCCATCAGTGAGTCGGCCCTCCAGACCTATAATTCACCCCTCCACTTT,CAISESALQTYNSPLHF
NA,NA,TRBJ1-3,TRBV9,TGTGCCAGCAGCGTGACAGACTCTGGAAACACCATATATTTT,CASSVTDSGNTIYF
NA,NA,TRBJ1-2,TRBV11-1,TGTGCCAGCAGCTTAAGACAGAACTGGGGCTACACCTTC,CASSLRQNWGYTF
NA,NA,TRBJ2-2,TRBV5-6,TGTGCCAGCAGCTCCCTCGCGGGTTATCGGACCGGGGAGCTGTTTTTT,CASSSLAGYRTGELFF
TRBD2,NA,TRBJ2-2,TRBV5-8,TGTGCCAGCAGTCTTAGCGGGGGGGCCTCCGGGGAGCTGTTTTTT,CASSLSGGASGELFF
TRBD1,few,TRBJ1-2,TRBV19,TGTGCCAGTAGCGTGGGACAGCTCTATGGCTACACCTTC,CASSVGQLYGYTF
TRBD1,NA,TRBJ1-2,TRBV25-1,TGTGCCAGCAGGAGGGCAGAGGGGGCGCAGGGCTACACCTTC,CASRRAEGAQGYTF
NA,NA,TRBJ1-1,TRBV6-5,TGTGCCAGCAGTTTACAGGGTACTCCATTTAACACTGAAGCTTTCTTT,CASSLQGTPFNTEAFF
TRBD1,NA,TRBJ1-2,TRBV14,TGTGCCAGCAATTTACCAGGGGGTGGCTACACCTTC,CASNLPGGGYTF
TRBD2,NA,TRBJ2-1,TRBV4-1,TGCGCCAGCAGCCATGGGACTAGCGACTACAATGAGCAGTTCTTC,CASSHGTSDYNEQFF
NA,NA,TRBJ1-4,TRBV11-2,TGTGCCAGCAGCCTAACGGACAGTGCAACTAATGAAAAACTGTTTTTT,CASSLTDSATNEKLFF
NA,NA,TRBJ1-5,TRBV7-2,TGTGCCAGCAGCTTAGAGTTGACAGGCCCACAGCCCCAGCATTTT,CASSLELTGPQPQHF
NA,NA,TRBJ1-2,TRBV4-1,TGCGCCAGCAGCTCGCAGGGGATATTGACCTATGGCTACACCTTC,CASSSQGILTYGYTF
NA,NA,TRBJ1-5,TRBV27,TGTGCCAGCAGGAAGGGAGGGGTCAATCAGCCCCAGCATTTT,CASRKGGVNQPQHF
NA,once,TRBJ1-5,TRBV27,TGTGCCAGCAGTCCCCCGGGCAATCAGCCCCAGCATTTT,CASSPPGNQPQHF
TRBD2,NA,TRBJ2-1,TRBV19,TGTGCCAGTAGTATGCTGCCGAGCACTAGCGGGGTGGGCAATGAGCAGTTCTTC,CASSMLPSTSGVGNEQFF
NA,NA,TRBJ2-3,TRBV9,TGTGCCAGCAGCGTAGCTGGGGGGGGGCCCTCCACAGATACGCAGTATTTT,CASSVAGGGPSTDTQYF
TRBD2,NA,TRBJ2-1,TRBV10-1,TGCGCCAGCAGTGAAGCGGGGGGTAATGATGAGCAGTTCTTC,CASSEAGGNDEQFF
NA,NA,TRBJ1-4,TRBV30,TGTGCCTGGAGGGCAAATGAAAAACTGTTTTTT,CAWRANEKLFF
NA,once,TRBJ1-6,TRBV5-1,TGCGCCAGCAGCTTGGGCGTTACCGATAATTCACCCCTCCACTTT,CASSLGVTDNSPLHF
TRBD2,NA,TRBJ2-1,TRBV27,TGTGCCAGCAGTCCTTTAGGAATGCGGGGGTACAATGAGCAGTTCTTC,CASSPLGMRGYNEQFF